These 21 T cell receptor beta chains came from one sample sequenced in a study of blood T cell repertoires in COVID-19. Only in-frame clones appear in the TCRdb table, and some are missing; sequencing was by immunoSEQ multiplex PCR. The sample lists 250,000 or so clones, approximately 80% occurring once. The specimen sequenced was peripheral blood. These receptors were obtained from a man between 60 and 70 years old with acute or convalescent COVID-19.

The rearrangement joins TRBV9 to TRBJ1-2, with TRBD1 as a possible D gene (5 bases). Germline V lookup: CDR1 SGDLS, CDR2 YYNGEE. V was clipped by 4 bases and J by 1 base, with 14 bases between them. The CDR3 loop spans 15 amino acids. The CDR3 DNA is TGTGCCAGCAGCCCCTACAGCAGGGTTAACTATGGCTACACCTTC. Protein product: CASSPYSRVNYGYTF.

CDR3 region: CASSGGGENQPQHF. The CDR3 DNA sequence: TGCGCCAGCAGTGGAGGGGGCGAGAATCAGCCCCAGCATTTT. V is TRBV10-2 and J is TRBJ1-5, with 7 positions matching TRBD1. CDR1 is WSHSY, CDR2 SAAADI, per germline. The CDR3 has 14 amino acids. V shed 4 bases, J shed 4 bases, and the junction held 4 bases outside the gene matches.

The chain recombines TRBV24-1 with TRBJ2-5; 9 nucleotides agree with TRBD1. This CDR3 has 15 amino acids. Looked up from germline, CDR1 is KGHDR and CDR2 is SFDVKD. The V gene end was trimmed by 2 bases and the J gene end by 3 bases; junction bases not matched to a gene: 3. CDR3 sequence: CATSDYTGGKETQYF. The CDR3 DNA follows: TGTGCCACCAGTGATTATACAGGGGGCAAAGAGACCCAGTACTTC.

This sequence joins TRBV5-1 and TRBJ2-7, with TRBD2 identical over 11 bases. Germline-derived CDR1 and CDR2 are SGHRS and YFSETQ. The CDR3 covers 16 residues. J gave up 4 bases and V 3 bases, and 9 bases lay outside the gene matches. The CDR3 spells CASSSVTSGIVYEQYF. The CDR3 DNA sequence: TGCGCCAGCAGCTCGGTGACTAGCGGGATTGTGTACGAGCAGTACTTC.

V usage is TRBV29-1 and J usage is TRBJ1-2; TRBD1 is a possible D gene (6 bases). Trimming cost V 4 bases and J 4 bases, with 13 bases left between them. From germline, CDR1 is SQVTM and CDR2 ANQGSEA. There are 13 residues in the CDR3. The CDR3 loop reads CSVVLGHLYGYTF. The CDR3 DNA reads as TGCAGCGTTGTTTTGGGACACCTCTATGGCTACACCTTC. The full variable domain, in which reference TRBV29-1 and TRBJ1-2 provide the parts outside the CDR3, is SAVISQKPSRDICQRGTSLTIQCQVDSQVTMMFWYRQQPGQSLTLIATANQGSEATYESGFVIDKFPISRPNLTFSTLTVSNMSPEDSSIYLCSVVLGHLYGYTFGSGTRLTVV.

The V call is TRBV7-3, the J call TRBJ2-3, with a tentative D call TRBD1 (6 bases). The CDR3 extends over 16 amino acids. V lost 3 bases and J 4 bases, leaving 17 bases between the germline ends. CDR1 SGHTA and CDR2 FQGTGA come from the germline V gene. Here the CDR3 DNA reads TGTGCCAGCAGCTTCCTGGGCCCAGGGGCGGCAGATACGCAGTATTTT. This gives the protein CASSFLGPGAADTQYF.

V gene TRBV30 combines with J gene TRBJ2-2; D is uncertain. From germline, CDR1 is GTSNPN and CDR2 SVGIG (reference sequence). Trimming shortened V by 1 base and J by 0 bases, and 12 bases separated the two germline ends. This CDR3 has 16 amino acids. CDR3 sequence reads: CAWSDGGRSNTGELFF. CDR3 nucleotide sequence: TGTGCCTGGAGTGACGGTGGGCGATCGAACACCGGGGAGCTGTTTTTT.

The chain carries TRBV6-6 and TRBJ2-7; 10 bases fit TRBD2. This CDR3 is 15 amino acids long. Germline V CDR1 and CDR2: MNHNY, SVGAGI (reference sequence). V shed 5 bases and J 0 bases; nucleotides not matched to a gene: 4. This CDR3 is CASSILAGASYEQYF. CDR3 in DNA: TGTGCCAGCAGTATCCTAGCGGGGGCCTCCTACGAGCAGTACTTC.

This clone came up once. The CDR3 region is CASSLLQEQFF. Here the CDR3 DNA reads TGTGCCAGCAGTCTCCTCCAGGAGCAGTTCTTC. J is TRBJ2-1 and V is TRBV25-1; D is unclear. CDR3 size: 11 residues. V shed 5 bases and J shed 10 bases, with 9 bases lying between them. CDR1 MGHDK and CDR2 SYGVNS come from the germline V gene.

The chain is built from TRBV13 and TRBJ2-1; 8 bases are a match to TRBD2. There are 14 residues in the CDR3. Per the germline V gene, CDR1 is PRHDT and CDR2 is FYEKMQ (reference sequence). With 5 bases clipped from V and 2 bases from J, the junction kept 2 bases outside the gene matches. The CDR3 here is CASSQGLAYNEQFF. CDR3 DNA: TGTGCCAGCAGCCAGGGACTAGCCTACAATGAGCAGTTCTTC.

The chain is built from TRBV5-1 and TRBJ2-5; the D is unclear. Germline V gene data show CDR1 as SGHRS and CDR2 as YFSETQ. The CDR3 length is 14 residues. Trimming pared 0 bases from V and 7 bases from J, leaving 13 bases between. CDR3 sequence (DNA): TGCGCCAGCAGCTTGGTTGGCACCCCCAGGACCCAGTACTTC. Translation gives CASSLVGTPRTQYF.

J is TRBJ1-4 and V is TRBV19, with 7 bases lining up with TRBD1. The germline gives CDR1 LNHDA, CDR2 SQIVND (reference sequence). The CDR3 spans 15 residues. After removal of 5 bases from V and 3 bases from J, the junction contained 6 bases not matched to a gene. CDR3 sequence reads: CASSVYRGSNEKLFF. Here the CDR3 DNA reads TGTGCCAGTAGTGTTTACAGGGGATCTAATGAAAAACTGTTTTTT.

This clone has ten or more counts. The chain recombines TRBV5-4 with TRBJ1-2; D is perhaps TRBD1 (6 bases). Germline loops: CDR1 SGHNT, CDR2 YYREEE (reference sequence). This CDR3 contains 13 residues. Trimming left V 0 bases short and J 6 bases short, with 9 bases between. The CDR3 nucleotides are TGTGCCAGCAGCTTGGCAGGGGCAGATGGCTACACCTTC. Residues: CASSLAGADGYTF.

This clone has more than one count but fewer than ten. The chain uses TRBV6-5 and TRBJ1-2, with unresolved D. The CDR3 contains 13 residues. Germline V gene data show CDR1 as MNHEY and CDR2 as SVGAGI. V lost 0 bases to trimming and J lost 3 bases, with 5 bases between them. DNA for the CDR3: TGTGCCAGCAGTTACTCCGAGCACTATGGCTACACCTTC. Protein product: CASSYSEHYGYTF.

CDR3 DNA sequence: TGTGCCAGTAGCGGGATGCGGTACGAGCAGTACTTC. It yields the protein CASSGMRYEQYF. V and J are TRBV28 and TRBJ2-7, with 8 bases aligning to TRBD2. CDR3 length: 12 amino acids. Germline V lookup: CDR1 MDHEN, CDR2 SYDVKM. V shed 9 bases, J shed 4 bases, and the junction held 5 bases outside the gene matches. The variable domain in full, with the rest retrieved from reference TRBV28 and TRBJ2-7, is DVKVTQSSRYLVKRTGEKVFLECVQDMDHENMFWYRQDPGLGLRLIYFSYDVKMKEKGDIPEGYSVSREKKERFSLILESASTNQTSMYLCASSGMRYEQYFGPGTRLTVT.

V gene TRBV2 combines with J gene TRBJ2-5, with a possible D match to TRBD2 (6 bases). CDR1 SNHLY and CDR2 FYNNEI come from the germline V gene. This CDR3 region has 13 residues. V was trimmed by 4 bases and J by 2 bases, leaving 8 bases between them. CDR3: CASSGGLQETQYF. Here the CDR3 DNA reads TGTGCCAGCAGTGGGGGACTTCAAGAGACCCAGTACTTC.

V gene TRBV19 combines with J gene TRBJ2-1; D is possibly TRBD2 (5 bases). The V gene's germline CDR1 is LNHDA and CDR2 SQIVND (reference sequence). The CDR3 is made up of 14 amino acids. V was cut by 4 bases and J by 5 bases, with 12 bases left in between. The CDR3 protein is CASSTSDWDNEQFF. The CDR3 coding sequence is TGTGCCAGTAGTACATCGGACTGGGACAATGAGCAGTTCTTC.

The chain uses TRBV28 and TRBJ1-6, with 8 bases fitting TRBD1. The CDR3 loop spans 14 amino acids. CDR1 is MDHEN and CDR2 is SYDVKM in the germline V gene. The V segment lost 4 bases and the J segment 6 bases; nucleotides outside the gene matches: 2. The CDR3, as DNA: TGTGCCAGCAGTTGGGACAGGACTAATTCACCCCTCCACTTT. Encoded protein: CASSWDRTNSPLHF.

The V and J genes are TRBV7-9 and TRBJ1-1; D is unclear. The germline V gene has CDR1 SEHNR and CDR2 FQNEAQ (reference sequence). This CDR3 has 11 amino acids. V shed 5 bases and J shed 2 bases, with 3 bases lying between them. CDR3 sequence: CASSLNTEAFF. The CDR3 bases are TGTGCCAGCAGCCTTAACACTGAAGCTTTCTTT.

As regards this clone: The same CDR3 arises from other DNA sequences in this sample as well. CDR3 sequence reads: CASSRDRANEKLFF. CDR3 DNA: TGTGCCAGCAGCCGGGACAGGGCTAATGAAAAACTGTTTTTT. The chain combines TRBV7-6 with TRBJ1-4; the match to TRBD1 covers 9 bases. This CDR3 spans 14 amino acids. J gave up 3 bases and V 5 bases, and 1 base lay outside the gene matches. In germline, CDR1 is SGHVS, CDR2 FNYEAQ.

The CDR3 region is CASSPTRGGSGNTIYF. The CDR3 DNA reads as TGCGCCAGCAGCCCCACGAGGGGGGGCTCTGGAAACACCATATATTTT. This chain links TRBV5-1 with TRBJ1-3, with a weak D call TRBD1 (6 bases). Germline CDR1 and CDR2: SGHRS and YFSETQ. Trimming shortened V by 4 bases and J by 0 bases, and 14 bases separated the two germline ends. There are 16 residues in the CDR3.